The 5 T cell receptor beta chains given below trace back to one sample, sequenced in a study of cytomegalovirus exposure and HLA in healthy donors. The PCR contained 60 Vbeta and 13 Jbeta primers. Produced via immunoSEQ multiplex PCR; TCRdb's table is partial and in-frame only. The table records under 130,000 clones, roughly 13% of them present only once. Specimen: PBMCs. The receptors derive from a man aged 40-49 years in good health and CMV-seropositive.

This clone was seen a handful of times. The chain links TRBV5-4 to TRBJ2-5, with 9 bases fitting TRBD2. The CDR3 has 14 amino acids. The V segment lost 5 bases and the J segment 11 bases; nucleotides outside the gene matches: 13. CDR1 SGHNT and CDR2 YYREEE come from the germline V gene (reference sequence). CDR3 nucleotides: TGTGCCAGCAGTTCCGGGATAGCGGGAGTTGGGCAGTACTTC. It specifies CASSSGIAGVGQYF. Filled out from reference TRBV5-4 and TRBJ2-5, the complete variable domain reads ETGVTQSPTHLIKTRGQQVTLRCSSQSGHNTVSWYQQALGQGPQFIFQYYREEENGRGNFPPRFSGLQFPNYSSELNVNALELDDSALYLCASSSGIAGVGQYFGPGTRLLVL.

This clone was picked up a small number of times. The chain joins TRBV4-1 to TRBJ1-4; D is undetermined. Trimming left V 4 bases short and J 5 bases short, with 11 bases between. The CDR3 has 14 amino acids. Germline-derived CDR1 and CDR2 are MGHRA and YSYEKL. CDR3 nucleotide sequence: TGCGCCAGCAGCCTAAACAGAGTGAATGAAAAACTGTTTTTT. It yields the protein CASSLNRVNEKLFF.

In its sample, this clone was seen a few times. The chain carries TRBV7-3 and TRBJ1-2; TRBD1 aligns across 9 bases. Per germline, CDR1 SGHTA and CDR2 FQGTGA. The CDR3 covers 15 residues. Unmatched junction bases numbered 6, after V lost 0 bases and J lost 7 bases. CDR3 loop: CASSLTGQGQIGYTF. The CDR3 nucleotides are TGTGCCAGCAGCTTAACCGGACAGGGGCAGATTGGCTACACCTTC.

The chain combines TRBV7-9 with TRBJ1-4; 9 nucleotides align to TRBD1. The CDR3 sequence is 14 residues long. V trimming: 4 bases; J trimming: 8 bases; junction bases outside the gene matches: 5. Germline V gene lookup returns CDR1 SEHNR and CDR2 FQNEAQ (reference sequence). The CDR3 region is CASSSGTGNEKLFF. CDR3 nucleotide sequence: TGTGCCAGCAGCTCCGGGACAGGGAACGAAAAACTGTTTTTT.

This clone was found a few times. CDR3: CSVDRVMNTEAFF. The CDR3 DNA follows: TGCAGCGTTGACAGGGTCATGAACACTGAAGCTTTCTTT. This chain connects TRBV29-1 to TRBJ1-1; D might be TRBD1 (5 bases). The CDR3 loop spans 13 amino acids. The germline V gene has CDR1 SQVTM and CDR2 ANQGSEA. V shed 3 bases and J shed 0 bases, with 8 bases lying between them.